This is a list of T cell receptor beta chains from one sample in a study of cytomegalovirus exposure and HLA in healthy donors. Repertoires were generated with immunoSEQ multiplex PCR, while TCRdb's copy carries only in-frame clones and drops some. The profile shows under 200,000 clones, roughly 79% of them singletons. The sample consisted of PBMCs. Receptor source: a man aged 25 to 40 in good health and CMV-seronegative. CDR3s include the opening cysteine and the closing phenylalanine or tryptophan. The order of the fields is J gene, clone size, V gene, D gene, CDR3 protein, CDR3 DNA. The D gene is left open where the match is weak. Not every row has a clone size; where given, it reads once, few, many or a size class.

TRBJ2-7 . TRBV5-1 TRBD1 CASSFGQGLSSYEQYF TGCGCCAGCAGCTTCGGACAGGGCCTCAGCTCCTACGAGCAGTACTTC
TRBJ2-3 . TRBV9 . CASSVGVASSTDTQYF TGTGCCAGCAGCGTAGGGGTAGCGTCTAGCACAGATACGCAGTATTTT
TRBJ2-7 . TRBV5-4 . CASSVIGGAYEQYF TGTGCCAGCAGCGTCATAGGGGGGGCTTACGAGCAGTACTTC
TRBJ1-6 . TRBV27 . CASSFLNLSPLHF TGTGCCAGCAGTTTCCTAAACTTATCACCCCTCCACTTT
TRBJ1-2 . TRBV6-1 TRBD1 CASSETGAYYGYTF TGTGCCAGCAGTGAAACAGGGGCCTACTATGGCTACACCTTC
TRBJ2-5 . TRBV11-2 . CASSFLRWETQYF TGTGCCAGCAGCTTTCTGCGTTGGGAGACCCAGTACTTC
TRBJ1-2 . TRBV7-6 TRBD1 CASSPGTGGIYGYTF TGTGCCAGCAGCCCCGGGACAGGGGGTATCTATGGCTACACCTTC
TRBJ1-1 once TRBV7-8 . CASSFSGEGLNTEAFF TGTGCCAGCAGCTTCTCGGGGGAGGGACTGAACACTGAAGCTTTCTTT
TRBJ2-1 . TRBV5-4 TRBD2 CASRLGTRGYNEQFF TGTGCCAGCAGATTGGGGACTAGGGGGTACAATGAGCAGTTCTTC
TRBJ2-7 . TRBV6-1 TRBD1 CASSGHHRGLSYEQYF TGTGCCAGCAGTGGCCACCACAGGGGGCTTTCCTACGAGCAGTACTTC
TRBJ2-3 . TRBV2 . CASRGGGPDTQYF TGTGCCAGCCGAGGGGGGGGCCCAGATACGCAGTATTTT
TRBJ2-7 few TRBV6-1 . CASSEEIGGYF TGTGCCAGCAGTGAAGAGATAGGGGGGTACTTC
TRBJ1-4 once TRBV7-9 . CASSLRPSREANEKLFF TGTGCCAGCAGCTTACGCCCCTCTCGGGAGGCGAATGAAAAACTGTTTTTT
TRBJ2-7 . TRBV4-2 TRBD1 CASSQPGTGAYEQYF TGTGCCAGCAGCCAACCTGGGACAGGAGCCTACGAGCAGTACTTC
TRBJ1-5 . TRBV27 . CASSIQGASNQPQHF TGTGCCAGCAGTATCCAAGGGGCCAGCAATCAGCCCCAGCATTTT
TRBJ2-7 . TRBV14 . CASSQELAREQYF TGTGCCAGCAGCCAAGAATTAGCGCGTGAGCAGTACTTC
TRBJ2-1 . TRBV11-3 TRBD1 CASSFRTGGYNEQFF TGTGCCAGCAGCTTCCGTACAGGGGGCTACAATGAGCAGTTCTTC
TRBJ2-5 . TRBV7-2 TRBD2 CASSSSGRETQYF TGTGCCAGCAGCTCTAGCGGGAGAGAGACCCAGTACTTC
TRBJ1-5 once TRBV18 . CASSSVGASNQPQHF TGTGCCAGCTCAAGTGTAGGGGCTAGCAATCAGCCCCAGCATTTT
TRBJ1-5 . TRBV4-1 . CASSQSASRARQPQHF TGCGCCAGCAGCCAATCAGCTTCCAGGGCGCGGCAGCCCCAGCATTTT
TRBJ1-1 . TRBV7-9 . CASSLGGVFGAFF TGTGCCAGCAGCTTAGGGGGGGTTTTTGGAGCTTTCTTT
TRBJ1-1 . TRBV4-1 TRBD1 CASSLRQGNTEAFF TGCGCCAGCAGCCTCCGACAGGGAAACACTGAAGCTTTCTTT
TRBJ2-7 . TRBV10-1 . CASSPGGMDEQYF TGCGCCAGCAGCCCCGGAGGGATGGACGAGCAGTACTTC
TRBJ2-1 many TRBV13 TRBD2 CATHGASGEDNEQFF TGTGCCACTCACGGTGCGAGCGGGGAAGACAATGAGCAGTTCTTC
TRBJ1-3 . TRBV6-5 . CASSYSRPTSGNTIYF TGTGCCAGCAGTTACTCGAGGCCGACCTCTGGAAACACCATATATTTT
TRBJ2-3 . TRBV5-1 TRBD1 CASSFPGQGITDTQYF TGCGCCAGCAGCTTCCCGGGACAGGGGATCACAGATACGCAGTATTTT
TRBJ2-3 . TRBV7-9 TRBD2 CASSLEVAGDTQYF TGTGCCAGCAGCTTAGAGGTAGCGGGAGATACGCAGTATTTT
TRBJ2-1 . TRBV29-1 TRBD2 CSVSTRLAGGGGVQFF TGCAGCGTCTCAACCCGACTAGCGGGAGGCGGTGGGGTGCAGTTCTTC
TRBJ1-2 . TRBV7-3 TRBD1 CASSSDRGYGYTF TGTGCCAGCAGCTCTGACAGGGGCTATGGCTACACCTTC
TRBJ2-2 . TRBV6-6 TRBD2 CATREGHTGELFF TGTGCCACCCGGGAGGGCCACACCGGGGAGCTGTTTTTT
TRBJ2-1 . TRBV11-2 . CASSSGIISYNEQFF TGTGCCAGCAGCTCGGGAATAATCTCCTACAATGAGCAGTTCTTC
TRBJ1-1 . TRBV27 TRBD1 CASSETGTGGIGTEAFF TGTGCCAGCAGCGAAACCGGGACAGGGGGCATCGGCACTGAAGCTTTCTTT
TRBJ2-5 . TRBV5-1 TRBD1 CASSFQGAGETQYF TGCGCCAGCAGCTTCCAGGGGGCAGGGGAGACCCAGTACTTC
TRBJ1-5 once TRBV30 TRBD1 CAWREEGTDIYWPQHF TGTGCCTGGAGAGAGGAGGGGACAGATATTTATTGGCCCCAGCATTTT
TRBJ2-2 . TRBV27 . CASSLSLARELFF TGTGCCAGCAGTTTATCTCTAGCCCGGGAGCTGTTTTTT
TRBJ2-1 once TRBV7-2 . CASSLFGSIYNEQFF TGTGCCAGCAGCTTATTCGGGAGCATTTACAATGAGCAGTTCTTC
TRBJ2-1 . TRBV5-1 . CASSLWAPSYNEQFF TGCGCCAGCAGCCTTTGGGCCCCGTCCTACAATGAGCAGTTCTTC
TRBJ1-2 . TRBV7-9 . CASSLAQEVGYTF TGTGCCAGCAGCTTAGCGCAGGAGGTCGGCTACACCTTC
TRBJ2-3 . TRBV5-1 TRBD2 CASTESGRALVTDTQYF TGCGCCAGCACCGAGAGCGGGAGGGCCCTCGTAACAGATACGCAGTATTTT
TRBJ2-1 . TRBV6-5 . CASKEGNEQFF TGTGCCAGCAAGGAGGGTAATGAGCAGTTCTTC
TRBJ1-5 once TRBV4-1 TRBD1 CASSHGTGGHQPQHF TGCGCCAGCAGCCATGGGACAGGGGGCCATCAGCCCCAGCATTTT
TRBJ2-5 . TRBV29-1 TRBD1 CSVEARGPGQETQYF TGCAGCGTTGAAGCGAGGGGGCCCGGTCAAGAGACCCAGTACTTC
TRBJ1-1 once TRBV5-5 TRBD1 CASSYLRTGMNTEAFF TGTGCCAGCAGCTACCTCCGGACAGGGATGAACACTGAAGCTTTCTTT
TRBJ2-5 . TRBV7-9 . CASSLLAPWETQYF TGTGCCAGCAGCCTACTAGCCCCTTGGGAGACCCAGTACTTC